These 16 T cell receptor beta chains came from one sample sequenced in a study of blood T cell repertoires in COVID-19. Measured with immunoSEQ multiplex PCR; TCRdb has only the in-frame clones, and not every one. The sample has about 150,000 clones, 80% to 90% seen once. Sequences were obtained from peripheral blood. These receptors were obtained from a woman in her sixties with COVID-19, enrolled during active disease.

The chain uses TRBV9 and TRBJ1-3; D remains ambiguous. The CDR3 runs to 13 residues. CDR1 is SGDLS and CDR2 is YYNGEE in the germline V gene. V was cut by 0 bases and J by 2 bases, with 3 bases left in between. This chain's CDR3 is CASSVEPGNTIYF. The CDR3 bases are TGTGCCAGCAGCGTAGAGCCTGGAAACACCATATATTTT.

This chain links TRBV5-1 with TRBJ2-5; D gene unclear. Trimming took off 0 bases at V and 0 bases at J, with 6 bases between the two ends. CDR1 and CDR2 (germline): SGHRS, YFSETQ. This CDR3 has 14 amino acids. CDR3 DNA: TGCGCCAGCAGCTTGGGTAGCCACCAAGAGACCCAGTACTTC. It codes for CASSLGSHQETQYF.

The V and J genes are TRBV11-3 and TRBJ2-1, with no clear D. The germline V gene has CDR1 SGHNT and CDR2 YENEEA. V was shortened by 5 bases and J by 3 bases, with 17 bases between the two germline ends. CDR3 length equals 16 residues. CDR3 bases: TGTGCCAGCAGCCCCCAGGCGAGAGAAGGCTACAATGAGCAGTTCTTC. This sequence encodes CASSPQAREGYNEQFF.

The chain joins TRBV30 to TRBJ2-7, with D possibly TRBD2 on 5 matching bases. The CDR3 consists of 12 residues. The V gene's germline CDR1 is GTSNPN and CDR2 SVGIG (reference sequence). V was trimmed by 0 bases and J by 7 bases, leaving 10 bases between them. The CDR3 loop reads CAWSVRGEEQYF. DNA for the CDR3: TGTGCCTGGAGTGTACGGGGTGAAGAGCAGTACTTC.

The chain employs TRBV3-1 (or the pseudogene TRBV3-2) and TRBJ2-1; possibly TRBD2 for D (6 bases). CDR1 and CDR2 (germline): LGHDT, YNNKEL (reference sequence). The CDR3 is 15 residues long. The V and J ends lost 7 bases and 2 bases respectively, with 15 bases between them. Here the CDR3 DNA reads TGTGCCAGCATCACCGGGACTTTGGCCTACAATGAGCAGTTCTTC. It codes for CASITGTLAYNEQFF.

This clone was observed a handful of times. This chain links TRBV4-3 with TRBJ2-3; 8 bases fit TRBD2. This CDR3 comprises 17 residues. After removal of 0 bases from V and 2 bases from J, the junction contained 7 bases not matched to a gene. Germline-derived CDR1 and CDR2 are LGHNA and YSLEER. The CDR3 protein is CASSQDRTSLDTDTQYF. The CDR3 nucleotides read TGCGCCAGCAGCCAAGATCGGACTAGCCTTGACACAGATACGCAGTATTTT.

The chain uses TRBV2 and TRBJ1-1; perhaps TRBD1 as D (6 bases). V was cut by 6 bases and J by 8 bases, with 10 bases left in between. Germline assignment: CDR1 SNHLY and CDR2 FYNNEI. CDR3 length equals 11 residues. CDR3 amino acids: CASRDGTEAFF. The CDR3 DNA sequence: TGTGCCAGCAGGGACGGGACAGAAGCTTTCTTT.

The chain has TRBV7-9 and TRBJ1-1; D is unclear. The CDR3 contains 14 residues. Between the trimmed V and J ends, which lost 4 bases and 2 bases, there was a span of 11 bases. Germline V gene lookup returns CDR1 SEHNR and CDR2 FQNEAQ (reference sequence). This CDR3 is CASSSPGRNTEAFF. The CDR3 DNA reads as TGTGCCAGCAGCTCACCGGGGAGAAACACTGAAGCTTTCTTT.

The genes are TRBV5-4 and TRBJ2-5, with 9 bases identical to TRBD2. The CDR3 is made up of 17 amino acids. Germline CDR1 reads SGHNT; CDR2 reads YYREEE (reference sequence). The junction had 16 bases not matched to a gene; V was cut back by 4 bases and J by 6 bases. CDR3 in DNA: TGTGCCAGCAGCGTTGGAGGGGCTAGCGGGGCGGGAAAGACCCAGTACTTC. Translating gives CASSVGGASGAGKTQYF.

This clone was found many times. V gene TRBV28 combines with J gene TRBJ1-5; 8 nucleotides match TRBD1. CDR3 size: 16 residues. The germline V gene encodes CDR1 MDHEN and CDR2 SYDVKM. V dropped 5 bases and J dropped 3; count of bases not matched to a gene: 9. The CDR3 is CASSTRTGSNNQPQHF. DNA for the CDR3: TGTGCCAGCAGTACACGGACAGGGAGTAACAATCAGCCCCAGCATTTT.

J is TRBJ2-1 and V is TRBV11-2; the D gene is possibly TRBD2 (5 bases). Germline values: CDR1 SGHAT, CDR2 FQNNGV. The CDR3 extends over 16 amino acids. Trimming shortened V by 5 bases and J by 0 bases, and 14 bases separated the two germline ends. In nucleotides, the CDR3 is TGTGCCAGCAGCCCACTCGGGGTGAACTCCTACAATGAGCAGTTCTTC. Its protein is CASSPLGVNSYNEQFF.

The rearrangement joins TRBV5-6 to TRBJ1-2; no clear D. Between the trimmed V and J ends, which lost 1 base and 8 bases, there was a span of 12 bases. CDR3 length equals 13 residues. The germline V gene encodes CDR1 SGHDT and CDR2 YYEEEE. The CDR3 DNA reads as TGTGCCAGCAGCTTGACAGTACGGCCGGGCTACACCTTC. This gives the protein CASSLTVRPGYTF.

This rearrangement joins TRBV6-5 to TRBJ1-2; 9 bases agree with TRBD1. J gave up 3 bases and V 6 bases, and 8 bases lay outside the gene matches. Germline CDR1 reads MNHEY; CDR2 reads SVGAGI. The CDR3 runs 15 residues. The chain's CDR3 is CASRPTGGNDYGYTF. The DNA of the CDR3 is TGTGCCAGCAGGCCAACAGGGGGCAACGACTATGGCTACACCTTC.

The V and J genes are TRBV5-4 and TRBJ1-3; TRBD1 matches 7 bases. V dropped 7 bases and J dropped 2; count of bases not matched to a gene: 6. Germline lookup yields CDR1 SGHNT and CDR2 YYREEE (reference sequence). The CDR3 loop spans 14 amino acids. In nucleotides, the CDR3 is TGTGCCAGCTTCATTCAGGGGGCTGGAAACACCATATATTTT. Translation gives CASFIQGAGNTIYF.

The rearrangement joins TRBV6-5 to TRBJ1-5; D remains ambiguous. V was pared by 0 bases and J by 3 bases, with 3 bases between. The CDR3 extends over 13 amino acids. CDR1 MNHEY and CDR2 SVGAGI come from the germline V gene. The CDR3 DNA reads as TGTGCCAGCAGTTACTCGTACAATCAGCCCCAGCATTTT. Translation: CASSYSYNQPQHF.

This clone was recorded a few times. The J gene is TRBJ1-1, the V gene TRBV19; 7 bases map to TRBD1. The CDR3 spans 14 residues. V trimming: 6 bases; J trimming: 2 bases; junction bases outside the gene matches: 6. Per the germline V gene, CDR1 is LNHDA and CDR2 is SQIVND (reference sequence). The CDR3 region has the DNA TGTGCCAGTAGCCGAGGGGGCTCTAACACTGAAGCTTTCTTT. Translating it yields CASSRGGSNTEAFF. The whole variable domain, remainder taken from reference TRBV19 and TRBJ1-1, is DGGITQSPKYLFRKEGQNVTLSCEQNLNHDAMYWYRQDPGQGLRLIYYSQIVNDFQKGDIAEGYSVSREKKESFPLTVTSAQKNPTAFYLCASSRGGSNTEAFFGQGTRLTVV.